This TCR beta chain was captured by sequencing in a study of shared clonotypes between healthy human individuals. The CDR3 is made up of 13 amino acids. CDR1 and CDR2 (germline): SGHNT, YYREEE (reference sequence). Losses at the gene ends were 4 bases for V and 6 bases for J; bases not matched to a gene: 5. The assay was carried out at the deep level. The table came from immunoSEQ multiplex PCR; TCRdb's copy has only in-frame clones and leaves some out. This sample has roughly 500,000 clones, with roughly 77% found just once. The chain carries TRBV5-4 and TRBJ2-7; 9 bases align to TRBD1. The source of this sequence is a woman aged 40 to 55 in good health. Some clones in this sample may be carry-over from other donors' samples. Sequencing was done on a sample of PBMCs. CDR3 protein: CASSRQGVIEQYF. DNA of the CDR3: TGTGCCAGCAGCCGACAGGGGGTGATCGAGCAGTACTTC.